This TCR beta chain was sequenced during a study of blood T cell repertoires in COVID-19. Study-level background: Samples representing acute and convalescent COVID-19 were sourced from the United States, Italy and Spain.

It was during active infection that Seattle patients were enrolled and then longitudinally followed. V was trimmed by 4 bases and J by 5 bases, leaving 12 bases between them. CDR3 length: 13 amino acids. As handled by the study authors: The assay estimated nucleated cells by amplifying reference gene primers. Produced via immunoSEQ multiplex PCR; TCRdb's table is partial and in-frame only. V and J calls and clone size are copied from that table; D and trimming were computed from the DNA. The table lists 100,000 to 150,000 clones, approximately 85% of them singletons. This sequence joins TRBV12-3 or TRBV12-4 and TRBJ2-7, with a tentative D call TRBD2 (6 bases). This clonotype was sampled from a woman older than 75 with COVID-19, enrolled during active disease. Sequenced material: peripheral blood. The CDR3 nucleotides are TGTGCCAGCAGTTCCCCCGGGGGTCACGAGCAGTACTTC. This gives the protein CASSSPGGHEQYF.